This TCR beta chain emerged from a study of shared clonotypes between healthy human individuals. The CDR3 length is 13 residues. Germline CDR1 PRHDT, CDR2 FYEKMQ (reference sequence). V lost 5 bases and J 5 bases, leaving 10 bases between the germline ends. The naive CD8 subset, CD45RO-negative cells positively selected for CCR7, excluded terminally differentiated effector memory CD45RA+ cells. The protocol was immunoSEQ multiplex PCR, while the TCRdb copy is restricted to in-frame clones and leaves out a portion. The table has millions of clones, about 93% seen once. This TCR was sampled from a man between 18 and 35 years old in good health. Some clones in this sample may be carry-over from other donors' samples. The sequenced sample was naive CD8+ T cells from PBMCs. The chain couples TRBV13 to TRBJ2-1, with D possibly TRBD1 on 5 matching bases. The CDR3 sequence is CASSPWGHNEQFF. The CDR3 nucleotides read TGTGCCAGCAGCCCCTGGGGCCACAATGAGCAGTTCTTC. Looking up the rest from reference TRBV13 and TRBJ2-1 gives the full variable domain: AAGVIQSPRHLIKEKRETATLKCYPIPRHDTVYWYQQGPGQDPQFLISFYEKMQSDKGSIPDRFSAQQFSDYHSELNMSSLELGDSALYFCASSPWGHNEQFFGPGTRLTVL.